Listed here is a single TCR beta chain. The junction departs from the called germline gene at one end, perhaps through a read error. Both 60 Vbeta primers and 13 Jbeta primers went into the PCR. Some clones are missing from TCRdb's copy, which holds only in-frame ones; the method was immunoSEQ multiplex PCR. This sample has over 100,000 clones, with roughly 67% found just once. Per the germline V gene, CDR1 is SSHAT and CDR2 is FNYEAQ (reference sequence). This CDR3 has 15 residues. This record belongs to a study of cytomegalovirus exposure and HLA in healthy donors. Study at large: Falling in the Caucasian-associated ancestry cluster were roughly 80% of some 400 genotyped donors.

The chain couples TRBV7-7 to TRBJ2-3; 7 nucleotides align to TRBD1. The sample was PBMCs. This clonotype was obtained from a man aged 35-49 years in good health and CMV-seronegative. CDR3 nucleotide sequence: TGTGCTAGCAGCCCGGGACAGACTAGCACAGATACGCAGTATTTT. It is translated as CASSPGQTSTDTQYF.